These 2 T cell receptor beta chains came from one sample sequenced in a study of a mutant IDH1 vaccine in newly diagnosed glioma. These TCRs are of unknown antigen specificity. The time point is: week 47, end of study. Vaccination used 300 ug of mutant IDH1 20-mer peptide per dose, with topical imiquimod. TCRdb's table, derived via immunoSEQ multiplex PCR, lists solely in-frame clones and lacks some. The sample consists of approximately 50,000 clones, around three quarters of them appearing once. Sequencing used PBMCs, obtained from a glioma patient whose treatment included an IDH1 peptide vaccine. The receptors shown here come from a woman between 40 and 55 years old with glioma. Some clones in this sample may be carry-over from other donors' samples.

The chain recombines TRBV30 with TRBJ2-1, with 8 bases matching TRBD1. This CDR3 has 13 amino acids. Germline lookup yields CDR1 GTSNPN and CDR2 SVGIG (reference sequence). J was trimmed by 6 bases and V by 4 bases; bases with no gene match: 5. This CDR3 is CAWTGQVVNEQFF. The CDR3, as DNA: TGTGCCTGGACGGGACAGGTGGTCAATGAGCAGTTCTTC.

The count of this clone is one. The chain couples TRBV6-5 to TRBJ2-7, with 8 bases fitting TRBD1. The germline CDR1 and CDR2 sequences are MNHEY and SVGAGI. The CDR3 spans 15 residues. After removal of 4 bases from V and 4 bases from J, the junction contained 9 bases not matched to a gene. In nucleotides, the CDR3 is TGTGCCAGCAGTTTTGGACAGGGAGGAACTTACGAGCAGTACTTC. Protein product: CASSFGQGGTYEQYF.